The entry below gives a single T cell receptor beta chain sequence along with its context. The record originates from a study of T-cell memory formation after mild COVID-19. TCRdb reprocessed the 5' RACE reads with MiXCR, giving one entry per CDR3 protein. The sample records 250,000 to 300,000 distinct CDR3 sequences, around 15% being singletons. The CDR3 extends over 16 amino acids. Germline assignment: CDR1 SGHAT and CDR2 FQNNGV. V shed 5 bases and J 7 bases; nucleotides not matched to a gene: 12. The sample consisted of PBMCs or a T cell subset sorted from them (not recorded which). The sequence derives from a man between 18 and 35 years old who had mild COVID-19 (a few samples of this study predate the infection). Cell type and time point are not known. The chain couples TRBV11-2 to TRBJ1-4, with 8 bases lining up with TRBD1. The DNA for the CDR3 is TGTGCCAGCAGCATGCAGGGGGACAGGCCTGGTGAAAAACTGTTTTTT. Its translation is CASSMQGDRPGEKLFF.